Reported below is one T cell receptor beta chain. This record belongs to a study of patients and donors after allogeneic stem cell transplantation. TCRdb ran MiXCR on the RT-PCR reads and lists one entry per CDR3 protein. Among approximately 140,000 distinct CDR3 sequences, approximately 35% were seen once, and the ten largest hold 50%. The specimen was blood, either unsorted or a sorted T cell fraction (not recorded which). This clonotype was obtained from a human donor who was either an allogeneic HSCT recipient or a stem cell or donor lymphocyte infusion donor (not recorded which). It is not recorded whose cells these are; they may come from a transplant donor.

The CDR3 spells CASSSPGGTNGYTF. In nucleotides, the CDR3 is TGTGCCAGCAGTTCCCCAGGGGGGACAAATGGCTACACCTTC. V usage is TRBV12-3 or TRBV12-4 and J usage is TRBJ1-2; 7 bases are a match to TRBD1. The V segment lost 4 bases and the J segment 6 bases; nucleotides outside the gene matches: 8. This CDR3 spans 14 amino acids.